This T cell receptor (beta chain) was found in a study (dated 2022 in TCRdb). Beyond this particular receptor, the publication reports: Further investigation, including longitudinal sampling and assessment of a control group, is stated by the authors to be required.

PBMCs were isolated from peripheral blood, and genomic DNA from unsorted PBMCs was used for TCR beta sequencing. Notes on this clone: Its antigen has not been determined. No much larger clone exists at a distance of one base, and base qualities are not known.

Survey-level sequencing on the immunoSEQ platform was used to profile TCR beta chain repertoires. Under the source paper's analysis protocol: Repertoire diversity was measured with the inverse Simpson index, and CDR3 amino acid length spectratypes and V-J pairing frequencies were compared. To annotate clonotypes specific to SARS-CoV-2, CMV, influenza A and EBV, TCR beta CDR3 sequences were compared against VDJdb. Imported from immuneACCESS, the table was reduced by TCRdb to in-frame sequences with V and J called. These copies leave out some clones; in studies compared against another copy, an unresolved V gene accounts for under half, and the cause of the remainder is not known. The DNA was the basis for D and trimming; V, J and clone size are from that table. A total of some 48,000 clones appear in this sample, 85% to 95% of them only once. About 10% of the sample is in the top ten clones. The cysteine opens and the phenylalanine closes a CDR3 of 13 amino acids. The CDR3 DNA has 39 bases and is translated from base 1. The junction shows trimming of 2 bases on V and 4 bases on J, plus 8 bases between the germline ends. CDR1 KGHSH and CDR2 LQKENI were looked up in the germline V gene.

The chain is made from TRBV18 and TRBJ1-2, with the identity of the D gene unclear. Sequences were obtained from PBMCs. This sequence originates from a man aged 35 to 55 with rheumatoid arthritis. The CDR3 is CASSPGEVYGYTF. DNA sequence: TGTGCCAGCTCACCAGGAGAAGTCTATGGCTACACCTTC.